These T cell receptor beta chains were read from a single sample in a study of T-cell memory formation after mild COVID-19. TCRdb re-analysed the 5' RACE reads in MiXCR, keeping a single row per CDR3 protein. The repertoire holds roughly 150,000 distinct CDR3 sequences, with 11% to 15% as singletons. The sequenced sample consisted of PBMCs or a T cell subset sorted from them (not recorded which). All receptors derive from an adult woman who had mild COVID-19 (a few samples of this study predate the infection). Cell type and time point are not known. Each CDR3 is given with its conserved first and last residue. The order of the fields is clone size, V gene, D gene, J gene, CDR3 protein, CDR3 DNA. The D gene is left open where the match is weak. Clone size is not always given. Where it is, it says once, few, many or a class for expanded clones.

abundance: NA; v_gene: TRBV19; d_gene: TRBD1; j_gene: TRBJ2-3; CDR3aa: CASIAGTAADTQYF; CDR3nt: TGTGCCAGTATAGCCGGGACAGCCGCAGATACGCAGTATTTT
abundance: NA; v_gene: TRBV30; d_gene: NA; j_gene: TRBJ2-2; CDR3aa: CAWSGGLGGELFF; CDR3nt: TGTGCCTGGAGCGGGGGCCTGGGCGGGGAGCTGTTTTTT
abundance: few; v_gene: TRBV6-2/TRBV6-3; d_gene: TRBD1; j_gene: TRBJ2-1; CDR3aa: CASRHQGQGAKLGYNEQFF; CDR3nt: TGTGCCAGCAGACATCAAGGACAGGGGGCTAAACTGGGGTACAATGAGCAGTTCTTC
abundance: NA; v_gene: TRBV3-1; d_gene: TRBD2; j_gene: TRBJ2-7; CDR3aa: CASSHGLAGGPGEQYF; CDR3nt: TGTGCCAGCAGCCACGGACTAGCGGGGGGGCCTGGCGAGCAGTACTTC
abundance: NA; v_gene: TRBV4-1; d_gene: NA; j_gene: TRBJ1-1; CDR3aa: CASSQARHISTEAFF; CDR3nt: TGCGCCAGCAGCCAAGCTAGACACATATCCACTGAAGCTTTCTTT
abundance: few; v_gene: TRBV7-9; d_gene: TRBD2; j_gene: TRBJ2-7; CDR3aa: CASSLAGLAPYEQYF; CDR3nt: TGTGCCAGCAGCTTAGCGGGACTAGCTCCCTACGAGCAGTACTTC
abundance: NA; v_gene: TRBV19; d_gene: NA; j_gene: TRBJ2-7; CDR3aa: CASSIGATGDWSYEQYF; CDR3nt: TGTGCCAGTAGTATTGGGGCAACAGGGGACTGGAGCTACGAGCAGTACTTC
abundance: many; v_gene: TRBV7-9; d_gene: NA; j_gene: TRBJ2-7; CDR3aa: CASSFASEQYF; CDR3nt: TGTGCCAGCAGCTTCGCTAGCGAGCAGTACTTC
abundance: NA; v_gene: TRBV29-1; d_gene: NA; j_gene: TRBJ2-7; CDR3aa: CSVDDRSSSREQYF; CDR3nt: TGCAGCGTTGACGACAGGTCTTCCTCGAGGGAGCAGTACTTC
abundance: NA; v_gene: TRBV6-1; d_gene: NA; j_gene: TRBJ1-5; CDR3aa: CASSSVGEDSSQPQHF; CDR3nt: TGTGCCAGCAGCTCTGTAGGGGAGGATAGCAGTCAGCCCCAGCATTTT
abundance: many; v_gene: TRBV2; d_gene: NA; j_gene: TRBJ2-7; CDR3aa: CASRGGQTIYEQYF; CDR3nt: TGTGCCAGCAGGGGGGGACAGACGATTTACGAGCAGTACTTC
abundance: NA; v_gene: TRBV7-9; d_gene: NA; j_gene: TRBJ2-3; CDR3aa: CASSHPTRSSDTQYF; CDR3nt: TGTGCCAGCAGCCACCCAACCCGAAGTTCGGATACGCAGTATTTT
abundance: few; v_gene: TRBV9; d_gene: NA; j_gene: TRBJ2-1; CDR3aa: CASSRDYNEQFF; CDR3nt: TGTGCCAGCAGTCGCGACTACAATGAGCAGTTCTTC
abundance: few; v_gene: TRBV20-1; d_gene: TRBD1; j_gene: TRBJ1-1; CDR3aa: CSARGYRTGDTEAFF; CDR3nt: TGCAGTGCTAGAGGGTACCGGACAGGCGACACTGAAGCTTTCTTT
abundance: many; v_gene: TRBV20-1; d_gene: NA; j_gene: TRBJ1-1; CDR3aa: CSVFLPEQLNTEAFF; CDR3nt: TGCAGTGTATTCTTACCGGAACAGTTGAACACTGAAGCTTTCTTT
abundance: few; v_gene: TRBV7-8; d_gene: NA; j_gene: TRBJ1-5; CDR3aa: CASSLLGGSNQPQHF; CDR3nt: TGTGCCAGCAGCCTACTGGGTGGTAGCAATCAGCCCCAGCATTTT
abundance: few; v_gene: TRBV12-3/TRBV12-4; d_gene: TRBD2; j_gene: TRBJ2-7; CDR3aa: CASTPRGRDEQYF; CDR3nt: TGTGCCAGCACCCCACGGGGGAGGGACGAGCAGTACTTC
abundance: few; v_gene: TRBV6-5; d_gene: TRBD2; j_gene: TRBJ2-2; CDR3aa: CASRGYPRGLAGPTGTGELFF; CDR3nt: TGTGCCTCAAGGGGATACCCGAGAGGACTAGCGGGTCCTACGGGGACCGGGGAGCTGTTTTTT
abundance: medium-sized; v_gene: TRBV7-9; d_gene: NA; j_gene: TRBJ2-3; CDR3aa: CASSAQGSDTQYF; CDR3nt: TGTGCCAGCAGCGCGCAGGGTTCAGATACGCAGTATTTT
abundance: NA; v_gene: TRBV5-1; d_gene: TRBD1; j_gene: TRBJ2-7; CDR3aa: CASSLGTGGVEQYF; CDR3nt: TGCGCCAGCAGCCTCGGGACAGGGGGCGTCGAGCAGTACTTC
abundance: few; v_gene: TRBV20-1; d_gene: TRBD2; j_gene: TRBJ2-7; CDR3aa: CSARESFGTSGKIPYEQYF; CDR3nt: TGCAGTGCTAGGGAGAGTTTCGGGACTAGCGGAAAAATTCCCTACGAGCAGTACTTC
abundance: NA; v_gene: TRBV12-3/TRBV12-4; d_gene: NA; j_gene: TRBJ1-1; CDR3aa: CATQTGNPDEAFF; CDR3nt: TGTGCCACCCAGACTGGAAACCCTGATGAAGCTTTCTTT
abundance: few; v_gene: TRBV6-5; d_gene: NA; j_gene: TRBJ2-1; CDR3aa: CASTPGHIYNEQFF; CDR3nt: TGTGCCAGTACACCGGGACACATTTACAATGAGCAGTTCTTC
abundance: few; v_gene: TRBV19; d_gene: TRBD1; j_gene: TRBJ2-1; CDR3aa: CASSIAGTGYNEQFF; CDR3nt: TGTGCCAGTAGTATCGCCGGGACAGGCTACAATGAGCAGTTCTTC
abundance: few; v_gene: TRBV7-6; d_gene: TRBD1; j_gene: TRBJ2-1; CDR3aa: CASSLAGTGAKDNDQFF; CDR3nt: TGTGCCAGCAGCTTAGCGGGAACAGGGGCCAAGGACAATGACCAGTTCTTC
abundance: few; v_gene: TRBV5-4; d_gene: TRBD2; j_gene: TRBJ2-2; CDR3aa: CASSLGGLGLNTGELFF; CDR3nt: TGTGCCAGCAGCTTGGGGGGACTAGGGCTAAACACCGGGGAGCTGTTTTTT
abundance: NA; v_gene: TRBV5-1; d_gene: NA; j_gene: TRBJ2-2; CDR3aa: CASSPADRPGTGELFF; CDR3nt: TGCGCCAGCAGTCCGGCCGACAGGCCGGGGACCGGGGAGCTGTTTTTT
abundance: once; v_gene: TRBV13; d_gene: NA; j_gene: TRBJ1-1; CDR3aa: CASSLWRNTEAFF; CDR3nt: TGTGCCAGCAGCTTGTGGAGGAACACTGAAGCTTTCTTT